This TCR beta chain derives from a study of T cells in Graves' hyperthyroidism and ophthalmopathy. The germline CDR1 and CDR2 sequences are LGHDT and YNNKEL (reference sequence). The V end lost 0 bases, the J end lost 9 bases, and 9 bases lay between the germline ends. The CDR3 consists of 13 residues. TCR beta CDR3 regions were amplified from RNA. The TCR CDR3 first-round RT-PCR relied on the HTBI primer set. TCRdb reprocessed the multiplex PCR reads via MiXCR and lists one record per CDR3 protein. The repertoire holds 250,000 to 300,000 distinct CDR3 sequences, with roughly an eighth as singletons. This clonotype has a handful of counts.

The sequenced material came from blood. The chain joins TRBV3-1 to TRBJ2-1; D not resolved. The TCR sequence derives from a woman aged 40 to 55 with Graves' hyperthyroidism. Written as DNA, the CDR3 is TGTGCCAGCAGCCAAGATAGATACGGTGAGCAGTTCTTC. This translates into CASSQDRYGEQFF.